The present T cell receptor beta chain was sequenced within a study of chemoradiotherapy in HPV16-positive cancers. Study-level points and caveats: Better recurrence-free survival went with HPV-responsive T-cell expansion in HPV16-positive patients. Candidate HPV-specific clones and E7-related TCR motifs grew in tumor during treatment.

Clones were read by immunoSEQ multiplex PCR, and TCRdb kept only the in-frame ones, dropping some. The sample contains about 25,000 clones, around nine tenths of which appear only once. Samples were taken several times over chemoradiotherapy. This clone was counted once. Its target is unknown. The source of this sequence is a human donor with HPV-associated anogenital cancer. The sample was blood, taken from a patient who underwent chemoradiotherapy.

CDR3 DNA sequence: TGTGCCAGCAGCTTAGGCTACAGGGGAAACTATGGCTACACCTTC. This gives the protein CASSLGYRGNYGYTF. The J gene is TRBJ1-2, the V gene TRBV7-6, with 7 positions matching TRBD1. Germline V lookup: CDR1 SGHVS, CDR2 FNYEAQ. V lost 1 base and J lost 2; bases outside the gene matches: 4. The CDR3 extends over 15 amino acids.